This passage covers 10 T cell receptor beta chains from one sample sequenced in a study of T cells in Graves' hyperthyroidism and ophthalmopathy. It was RNA transcripts that yielded the amplified TCR beta CDR3 regions. A set of HTBI primers served as the primers for a first-round RT-PCR of the TCR CDR3. TCRdb re-called the multiplex PCR reads with MiXCR, one entry per CDR3 protein. Here the sample spans about 580,000 distinct CDR3 sequences, approximately 15% being singletons. Sequences were obtained from blood. These receptors were collected from a woman aged 25-40 years with Graves' hyperthyroidism that later progressed to Graves' ophthalmopathy.

V gene TRBV11-2 combines with J gene TRBJ1-1; D is ambiguous. V was cut by 8 bases and J by 4 bases, with 20 bases left in between. The germline V gene encodes CDR1 SGHAT and CDR2 FQNNGV. The CDR3 loop spans 15 amino acids. The CDR3 protein is CASGERDFMRTEAFF. CDR3 in DNA: TGTGCCAGCGGCGAACGTGACTTCATGCGCACTGAAGCTTTCTTT.

In its sample, this clonotype was seen many times. The chain recombines TRBV3-1 with TRBJ2-7; D may correspond to TRBD1 or TRBD2 (5 bases each). There are 16 residues in the CDR3. V was pared by 1 base and J by 6 bases, with 19 bases between. From germline, CDR1 is LGHDT and CDR2 YNNKEL (reference sequence). CDR3 in DNA: TGTGCCAGCAGCCAAGTTGTGGGACCAGGACTTCGCGAGCAGTACTTC. It specifies CASSQVVGPGLREQYF.

This clonotype has at least ten counts. The V and J genes are TRBV10-3 and TRBJ2-7; possible D gene TRBD2, 6 bases. Germline V CDR1 and CDR2: ENHRY, SYGVKD. The CDR3 is 14 amino acids. V was cut by 9 bases and J by 2 bases, with 17 bases left in between. The CDR3 loop is CAISRVGEAYEQYF. The CDR3 nucleotides read TGTGCCATATCCAGAGTGGGGGAGGCCTACGAGCAGTACTTC.

J is TRBJ2-7 and V is TRBV20-1, with D possibly TRBD2 on 5 matching bases. Germline V gives CDR1 DFQATT, CDR2 SNEGSKA (reference sequence). The CDR3 extends over 16 amino acids. Trimming stripped 5 bases from V and 3 bases from J, with 23 bases between. DNA of the CDR3: TGCAGTGCTTTTCCTCCGTCGGCGCGGGCCATCTACGAGCAGTACTTC. This encodes CSAFPPSARAIYEQYF.

This clonotype has ten or more counts. This sequence joins TRBV12-5 and TRBJ2-2; 7 bases align to TRBD2. From germline, CDR1 is LGHNT and CDR2 FRNRAP. V shed 3 bases, J shed 0 bases, and the junction held 10 bases outside the gene matches. CDR3 length equals 18 residues. DNA for the CDR3: TGTGCTAGTGGTTTTACGGCGGGGGAACCCCCGAACACCGGGGAGCTGTTTTTT. Its translation is CASGFTAGEPPNTGELFF. The variable domain in full, with the rest retrieved from reference TRBV12-5 and TRBJ2-2, is DARVTQTPRHKVTEMGQEVTMRCQPILGHNTVFWYRQTMMQGLELLAYFRNRAPLDDSGMPKDRFSAEMPDATLATLKIQPSEPRDSAVYFCASGFTAGEPPNTGELFFGEGSRLTVL.

This clonotype was detected ten times or more. This chain links TRBV14 with TRBJ1-5; D is uncertain. Germline lookup yields CDR1 SGHDN and CDR2 FVKESK. V lost 1 base and J 5 bases, leaving 6 bases between the germline ends. There are 13 residues in the CDR3. The CDR3 spells CASSQAAHQPQHF. The CDR3 coding sequence is TGTGCCAGCAGCCAAGCTGCCCATCAGCCCCAGCATTTT.

This clonotype was observed a few times. The CDR3 is CASSAGPNNSPLHF. The CDR3, as DNA: TGTGCCAGCAGCGCTGGGCCTAATAATTCACCCCTCCACTTT. The V call is TRBV9, the J call TRBJ1-6; D is uncertain. There are 14 residues in the CDR3. V gave up 3 bases and J gave up 5 bases, with 9 bases separating them. CDR1 and CDR2 (germline): SGDLS, YYNGEE.

This clonotype was found many times. The V call is TRBV5-1, the J call TRBJ1-1, with a weak D call TRBD1 (5 bases). The CDR3 runs 14 residues. V was clipped by 2 bases and J by 3 bases, with 11 bases between them. Germline CDR1 reads SGHRS; CDR2 reads YFSETQ. CDR3 sequence: CASSFGGGDTEAFF. CDR3 in DNA: TGCGCCAGCAGCTTTGGTGGGGGGGACACTGAAGCTTTCTTT. Filled out from reference TRBV5-1 and TRBJ1-1, the complete variable domain reads KAGVTQTPRYLIKTRGQQVTLSCSPISGHRSVSWYQQTPGQGLQFLFEYFSETQRNKGNFPGRFSGRQFSNSRSEMNVSTLELGDSALYLCASSFGGGDTEAFFGQGTRLTVV.

This clonotype has just a few counts. The rearrangement links TRBV18 to TRBJ2-7; the D is unclear. Per the germline V gene, CDR1 is KGHSH and CDR2 is LQKENI. This CDR3 has 16 amino acids. V was cut by 1 base and J by 1 base, with 14 bases left in between. CDR3 residues: CASSPRAADLSYEQYF. The CDR3 DNA follows: TGTGCCAGCTCACCACGTGCCGCGGATTTATCCTACGAGCAGTACTTC.

This clonotype was seen at least ten times. The rearrangement joins TRBV28 to TRBJ2-1; 8 positions match TRBD2. V shed 3 bases and J 0 bases; nucleotides not matched to a gene: 10. The CDR3 spans 18 residues. Germline V gives CDR1 MDHEN, CDR2 SYDVKM. DNA of the CDR3: TGTGCCAGCAGTTTCATCGGACTAGCACCAAGCTCCTACAATGAGCAGTTCTTC. Amino acids: CASSFIGLAPSSYNEQFF. The whole variable domain, filled in from reference TRBV28 and TRBJ2-1, reads DVKVTQSSRYLVKRTGEKVFLECVQDMDHENMFWYRQDPGLGLRLIYFSYDVKMKEKGDIPEGYSVSREKKERFSLILESASTNQTSMYLCASSFIGLAPSSYNEQFFGPGTRLTVL.